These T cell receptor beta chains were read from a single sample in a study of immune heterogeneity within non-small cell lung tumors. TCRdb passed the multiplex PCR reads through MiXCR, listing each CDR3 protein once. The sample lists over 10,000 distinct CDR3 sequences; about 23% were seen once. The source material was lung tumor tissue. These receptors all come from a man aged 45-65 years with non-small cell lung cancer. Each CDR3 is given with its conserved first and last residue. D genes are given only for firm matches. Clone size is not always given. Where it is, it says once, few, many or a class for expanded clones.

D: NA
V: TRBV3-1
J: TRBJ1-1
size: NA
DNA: TGTGCCAGCAGCCAAGCGGACCTGGGGGCTATTGAAGCTTTCTTT
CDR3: CASSQADLGAIEAFF

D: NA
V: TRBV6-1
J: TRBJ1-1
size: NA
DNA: TGTACCAGCAGTGACGGGGGAAACATGAACACAGAAGCTTTCTTT
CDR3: CTSSDGGNMNTEAFF

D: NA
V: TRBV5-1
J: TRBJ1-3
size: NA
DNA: TGCGCCAGCAGCAGGGACGCCAACTCTGGAAACACCATATATTTT
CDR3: CASSRDANSGNTIYF

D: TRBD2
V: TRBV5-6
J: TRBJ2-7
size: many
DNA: TGTGCCAGCACCCTGGGGGGGTCTGGGTACGAGCAGTACTTC
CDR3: CASTLGGSGYEQYF

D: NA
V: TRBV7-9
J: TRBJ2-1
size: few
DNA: TGTGCCAGCAGCTCCCTGGCGGGGAATGATGAGCAGTTCTTC
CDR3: CASSSLAGNDEQFF

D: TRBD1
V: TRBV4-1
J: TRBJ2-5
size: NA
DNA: TGCGCCAGCAGCCCATCGGGGCGGACAGGGGGTGGGGAGACCCAGTACTTC
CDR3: CASSPSGRTGGGETQYF

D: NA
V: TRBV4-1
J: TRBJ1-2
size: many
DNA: TGCGCCAGCAGTTCGGCAGACATTTATGGCTACACCTTC
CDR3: CASSSADIYGYTF

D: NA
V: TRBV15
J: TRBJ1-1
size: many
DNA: TGTGCCACCAGCCAGGGGAACACTGAAGCTTTCTTT
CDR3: CATSQGNTEAFF

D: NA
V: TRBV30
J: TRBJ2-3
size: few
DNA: TGTGCCTGGAGCGCGGGACGAGATACGCAGTATTTT
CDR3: CAWSAGRDTQYF

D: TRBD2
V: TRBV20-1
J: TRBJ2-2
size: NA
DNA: TGCAGTGCTAGAGTTGGGACTAGCGGGAGGGGGACCGGGGAGCTGTTTTTT
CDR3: CSARVGTSGRGTGELFF

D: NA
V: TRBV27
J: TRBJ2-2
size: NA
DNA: TGTGCCAGCAACGCCAGATCCGGGGAGCTGTTTTTT
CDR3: CASNARSGELFF

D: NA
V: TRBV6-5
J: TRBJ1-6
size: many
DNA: TGTGCCAGCAGTTACATGAGCTCCTATAATTCACCCCTCCACTTT
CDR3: CASSYMSSYNSPLHF

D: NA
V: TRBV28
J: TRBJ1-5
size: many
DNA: TGTGCCAGCAGAACCACCGGGACATATAATCAGCCCCAGCATTTT
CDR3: CASRTTGTYNQPQHF

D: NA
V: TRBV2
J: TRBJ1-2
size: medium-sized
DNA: TGTGCCAGCAGTGGGGCGCAGGGTAGTGGCTACACCTTC
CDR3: CASSGAQGSGYTF

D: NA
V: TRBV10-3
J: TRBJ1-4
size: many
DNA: TGTGCCATCAGTGACCGGGCCACTAATGAAAAACTGTTTTTT
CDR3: CAISDRATNEKLFF

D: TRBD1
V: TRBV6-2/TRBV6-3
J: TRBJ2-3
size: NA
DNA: TGTGTCAGCAGCCACAGGGGCTCTACAGATACGCAGTATTTT
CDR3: CVSSHRGSTDTQYF

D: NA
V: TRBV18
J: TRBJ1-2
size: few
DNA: TGTGCCAGCTCACCTCTTGGCGGCAGCAACTATGGCTACACCTTC
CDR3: CASSPLGGSNYGYTF

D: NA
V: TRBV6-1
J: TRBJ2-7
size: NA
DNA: TGTGCCAGCAGTGAATCTAGTGGGAGCTCCTACGAGCAGTACTTC
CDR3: CASSESSGSSYEQYF

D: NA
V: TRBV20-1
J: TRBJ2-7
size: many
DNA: TGCAGTGCTAGAGCTACAGGCATCATCCACGAGCAGTACTTC
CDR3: CSARATGIIHEQYF

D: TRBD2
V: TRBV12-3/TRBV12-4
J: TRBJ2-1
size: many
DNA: TGTGCCAGCAGTTTTAGGCGGGGGGGCTTAAATGAGCAGTTCTTC
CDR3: CASSFRRGGLNEQFF

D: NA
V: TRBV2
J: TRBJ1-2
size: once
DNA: TGTGCCAGCAGAGACAATGACATATCGAATGGCTGCACCTTC
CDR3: CASRDNDISNGCTF

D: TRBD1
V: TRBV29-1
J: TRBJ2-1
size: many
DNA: TGCAGCGGCCGGACAGGGGTAGAGACCTACAATGAGCAGTTCTTC
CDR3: CSGRTGVETYNEQFF

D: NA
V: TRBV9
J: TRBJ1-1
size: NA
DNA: TGTGCCAGCAACGAGTGGGGCTCGGGGGGGGCTGAAGCTTTCTTT
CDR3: CASNEWGSGGAEAFF

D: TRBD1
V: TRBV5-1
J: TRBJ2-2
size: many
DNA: TGCGCCAGCAGCGGCGGGACAGGGACCGCCGGGGAGCTGTTTTTT
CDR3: CASSGGTGTAGELFF

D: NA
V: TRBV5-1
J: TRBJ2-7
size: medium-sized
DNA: TGCGCCAGCAGCCCCGTCTTCCGGGGCGCCTACGAGCAGTACTTC
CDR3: CASSPVFRGAYEQYF

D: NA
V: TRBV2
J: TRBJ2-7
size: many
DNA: TGTGCTACCAGTGAGGGAATTCTCTACTACGAGCAGTACTTC
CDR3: CATSEGILYYEQYF

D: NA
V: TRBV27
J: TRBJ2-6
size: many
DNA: TGTGCCAGCAGTATCCGACAGGCCAGGTCTGGGGCCAACGTCCTGACTTTC
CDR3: CASSIRQARSGANVLTF

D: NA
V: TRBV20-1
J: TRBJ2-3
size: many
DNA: TGCAGTGTTACTTCGGCGGGAACCTTCACAGATACGCAGTATTTT
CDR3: CSVTSAGTFTDTQYF

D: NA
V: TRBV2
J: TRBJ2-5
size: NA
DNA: TGTGCCAGCAGTGATTTTGTGGGGTCCCCGGAGACCCAGTACTTC
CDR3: CASSDFVGSPETQYF

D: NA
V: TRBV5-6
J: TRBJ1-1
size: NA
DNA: TGTGCCAGCAGCTTGGATCAAGGCCGATTGAACACTGAAGCTTTCTTT
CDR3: CASSLDQGRLNTEAFF

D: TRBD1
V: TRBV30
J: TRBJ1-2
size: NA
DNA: TGTGCCTGGAGTGTACTAGGGGGCATTAGTTGCTACACCTTC
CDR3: CAWSVLGGISCYTF

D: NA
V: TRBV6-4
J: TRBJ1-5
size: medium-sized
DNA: TGTGCCAGCAGTGACCCCCGGAGGGCAATAAATCAGCCCCAGCATTTT
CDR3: CASSDPRRAINQPQHF

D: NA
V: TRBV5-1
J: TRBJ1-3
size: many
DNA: TGCGCCTCAGGGGATGGAAACACCATATATTTT
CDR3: CASGDGNTIYF

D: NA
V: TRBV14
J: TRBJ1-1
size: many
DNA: TGTGCCACCAGGAACTTGGGGATGAACACTGAAGCTTTCTTT
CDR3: CATRNLGMNTEAFF

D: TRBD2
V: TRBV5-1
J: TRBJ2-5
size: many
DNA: TGCGCCAGCAGCCCCGGGGGGACTAGCGGGGGGGCTCGACAAGAGACCCAGTACTTC
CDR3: CASSPGGTSGGARQETQYF

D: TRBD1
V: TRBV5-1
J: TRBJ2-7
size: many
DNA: TGCGCCAGCAGCTCTACTATGACAGGGATCTACGAGCAGTACTTC
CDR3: CASSSTMTGIYEQYF

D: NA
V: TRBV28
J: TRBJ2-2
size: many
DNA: TGTGCCAGCAGTTTACTCGGGGGGCTGGACACCGGGGAGCTGTTTTTT
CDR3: CASSLLGGLDTGELFF

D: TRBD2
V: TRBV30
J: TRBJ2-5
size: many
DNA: TGTGCCTGGAGGAGACTAGCGGGAGTTGAGACCCAGTACTTC
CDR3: CAWRRLAGVETQYF

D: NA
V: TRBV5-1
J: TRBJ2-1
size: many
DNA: TGCGCCAGCAGCTTGGAAGGACAGTACAATGAGCAGTTCTTC
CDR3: CASSLEGQYNEQFF

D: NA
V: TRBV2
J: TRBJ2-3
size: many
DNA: TGTGCCAGCAATCGAGGGGGGCGCACAGATACGCAGTATTTT
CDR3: CASNRGGRTDTQYF

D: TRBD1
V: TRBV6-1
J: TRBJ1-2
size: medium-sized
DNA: TGTGCCAGCAGTCATTCCGGGACAGGGAGTTCTGGCTACACCTTC
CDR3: CASSHSGTGSSGYTF

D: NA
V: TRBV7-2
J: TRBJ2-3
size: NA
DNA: TGTGCCAGCAGCTTAGGTTTTGGATCTAGCACAGATACGCAGTATTTT
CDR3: CASSLGFGSSTDTQYF

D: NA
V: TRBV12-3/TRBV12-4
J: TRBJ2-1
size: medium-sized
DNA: TGTGCCAGCAGTCCTACTAGTAATGAGCAGTTCTTC
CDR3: CASSPTSNEQFF

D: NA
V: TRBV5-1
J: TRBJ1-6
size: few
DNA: TGCGCCAGCAGCTTGGCGGCAATAGGGCAATCACCCCTCCACTTT
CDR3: CASSLAAIGQSPLHF

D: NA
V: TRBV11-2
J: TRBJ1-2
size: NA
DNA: TGTGCCAGCAGCTTGGATAGTGAGGGCTACACCTTC
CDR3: CASSLDSEGYTF

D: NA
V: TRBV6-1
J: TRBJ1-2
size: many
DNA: TGTGCCAGCAGTTCTTTCAAGGATACGAACTATGGCTACACCTTC
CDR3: CASSSFKDTNYGYTF